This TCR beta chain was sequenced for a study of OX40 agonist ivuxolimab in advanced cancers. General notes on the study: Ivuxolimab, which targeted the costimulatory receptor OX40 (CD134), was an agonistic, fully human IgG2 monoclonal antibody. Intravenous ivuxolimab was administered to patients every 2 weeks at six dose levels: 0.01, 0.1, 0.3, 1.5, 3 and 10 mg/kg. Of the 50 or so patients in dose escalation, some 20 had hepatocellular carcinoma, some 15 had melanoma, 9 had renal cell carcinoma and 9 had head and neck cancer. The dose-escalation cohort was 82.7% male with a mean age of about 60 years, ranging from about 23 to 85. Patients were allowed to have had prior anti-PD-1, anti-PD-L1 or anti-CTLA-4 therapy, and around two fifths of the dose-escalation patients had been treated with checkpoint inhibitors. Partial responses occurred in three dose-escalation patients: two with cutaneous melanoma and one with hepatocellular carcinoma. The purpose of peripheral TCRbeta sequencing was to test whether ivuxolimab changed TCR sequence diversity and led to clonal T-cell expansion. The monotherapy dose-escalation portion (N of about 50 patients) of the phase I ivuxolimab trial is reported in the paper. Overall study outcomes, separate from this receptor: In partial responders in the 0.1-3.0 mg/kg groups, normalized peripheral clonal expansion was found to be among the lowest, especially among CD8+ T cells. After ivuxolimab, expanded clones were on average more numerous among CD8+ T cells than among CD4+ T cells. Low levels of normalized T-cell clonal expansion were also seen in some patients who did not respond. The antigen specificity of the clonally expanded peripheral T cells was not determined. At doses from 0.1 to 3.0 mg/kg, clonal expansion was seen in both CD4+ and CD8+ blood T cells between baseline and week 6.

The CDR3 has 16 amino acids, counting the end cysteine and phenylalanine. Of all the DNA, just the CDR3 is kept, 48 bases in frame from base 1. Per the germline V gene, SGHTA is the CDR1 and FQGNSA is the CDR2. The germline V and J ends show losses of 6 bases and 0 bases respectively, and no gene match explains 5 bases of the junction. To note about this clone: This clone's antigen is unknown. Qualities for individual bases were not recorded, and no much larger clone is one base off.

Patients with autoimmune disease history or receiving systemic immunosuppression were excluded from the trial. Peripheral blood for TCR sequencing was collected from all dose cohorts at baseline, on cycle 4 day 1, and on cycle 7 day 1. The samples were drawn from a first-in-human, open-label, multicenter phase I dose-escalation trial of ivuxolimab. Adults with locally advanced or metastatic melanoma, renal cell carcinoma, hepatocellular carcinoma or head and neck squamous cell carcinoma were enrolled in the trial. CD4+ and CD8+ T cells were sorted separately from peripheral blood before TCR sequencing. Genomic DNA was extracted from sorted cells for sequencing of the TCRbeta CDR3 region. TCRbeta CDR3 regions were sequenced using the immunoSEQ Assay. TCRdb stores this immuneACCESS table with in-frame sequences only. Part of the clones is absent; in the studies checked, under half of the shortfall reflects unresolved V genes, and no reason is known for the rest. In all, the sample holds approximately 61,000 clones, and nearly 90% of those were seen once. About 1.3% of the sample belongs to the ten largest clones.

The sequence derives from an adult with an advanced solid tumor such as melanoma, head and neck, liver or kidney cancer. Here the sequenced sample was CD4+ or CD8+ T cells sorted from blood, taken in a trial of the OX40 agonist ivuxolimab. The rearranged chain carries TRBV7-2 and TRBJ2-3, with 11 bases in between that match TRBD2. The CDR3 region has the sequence CASRGLAGGSTDTQYF. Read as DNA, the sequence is TGTGCCAGCAGAGGGTTAGCGGGAGGGAGCACAGATACGCAGTATTTT.